One T cell receptor beta chain is described in this entry. Antigen specificity is unknown. Given a much more abundant clone one base away, this may be a read error. The CDR3 does not close with the conserved phenylalanine or tryptophan, likely indicating a read error. This entry comes from a study of regulatory T cells in long-lasting Graves disease. Study details: Persistent Graves' disease required over 5 years of antithyroid drugs and positive TSH receptor antibodies. Study-level results: It was in persistent disease that TRBV28, TRBJ1-2 and TRBJ2-5 were favored.

The germline V and J ends were trimmed by 5 bases and 1 base, with 17 bases remaining between them. The CDR3 covers 16 residues. Combining iRepertoire HTBI primers with Arm-PCR of CDR3 regions, the authors built TCR beta libraries. In the authors' workflow: From all samples, identification returned some 15 TRBJ and 60 or so TRBV segments. TCRdb processed the multiplex PCR reads anew with MiXCR; each CDR3 protein has one entry. TCRdb's processing, not the study's, gives the V and J calls here. The repertoire has about 290,000 distinct CDR3 sequences, approximately 20% of them found once; the top ten carry about 56%. Time point here: persistent/refractory GD, antithyroid drugs over 5 years with positive TRAb. The TCR library was prepared using RNA isolated from PBMCs.

The chain employs TRBV12-3 or TRBV12-4 and TRBJ1-1; D call uncertain. The TCR comes from a female donor with Graves disease. The starting material was peripheral blood mononuclear cells (PBMCs), obtained when the disease was refractory, from a patient treated with antithyroid drugs. CDR3: CASSPYPGRTNTEAFL. The CDR3 DNA reads TGTGCCAGCAGTCCCTACCCCGGACGGACGAACACTGAAGCTTTCCTT.